This entry concerns a single T cell receptor (beta chain). TCRdb called the RT-PCR reads again in MiXCR, with one record for every CDR3 protein. The sample comprises 550,000 to 750,000 distinct CDR3 sequences, 14% of which are singletons, and 3% to 4.5% rests with the top ten. Sequenced: memory CD4+ T cells from blood. The TCR originated in a female donor in good health, serving as a healthy control.

CDR3 region: CASFPQLGQTRETQYF. In DNA form, the CDR3 reads TGTGCCAGCTTTCCCCAGCTCGGACAAACCCGGGAGACCCAGTACTTC. The chain has TRBV28 and TRBJ2-5; a weak D match, TRBD1 (5 bases). CDR1 and CDR2 (germline): MDHEN, SYDVKM. V was clipped by 8 bases and J by 5 bases, with 24 bases between them. The CDR3 is 16 residues long.